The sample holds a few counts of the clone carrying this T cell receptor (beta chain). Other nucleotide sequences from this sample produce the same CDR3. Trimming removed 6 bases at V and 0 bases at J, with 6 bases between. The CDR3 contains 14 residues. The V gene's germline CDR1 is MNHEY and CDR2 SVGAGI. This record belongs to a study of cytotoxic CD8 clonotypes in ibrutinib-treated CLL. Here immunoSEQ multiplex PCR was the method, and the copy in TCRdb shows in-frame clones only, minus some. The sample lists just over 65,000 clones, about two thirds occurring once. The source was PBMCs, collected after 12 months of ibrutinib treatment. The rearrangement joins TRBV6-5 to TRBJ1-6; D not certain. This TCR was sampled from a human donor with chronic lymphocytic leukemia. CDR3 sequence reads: CASSPSSYNSPLHF. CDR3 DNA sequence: TGTGCCAGCAGCCCAAGCTCCTATAATTCACCCCTCCACTTT.